Below are 28 T cell receptor beta chains sequenced from a single sample in a study of blood T cell repertoires in COVID-19. Produced via immunoSEQ multiplex PCR; TCRdb's table is partial and in-frame only. The data hold about 150,000 clones, with about 80% observed a single time. The source material was peripheral blood. Receptor source: a man in his 60s with acute or convalescent COVID-19.

V and J are TRBV5-8 and TRBJ1-2; possible D gene TRBD1, 6 bases. Germline CDR1 SGHTS, CDR2 YDEGEE. Trimming stripped 3 bases from V and 2 bases from J, with 11 bases between. The CDR3 loop spans 14 amino acids. The CDR3 coding sequence is TGTGCCAGCAGCTCCCCGGACAGAAACTATGGCTACACCTTC. Residues: CASSSPDRNYGYTF.

This clone has a single count. The V and J genes are TRBV6-6 and TRBJ1-1; TRBD1 matches at 8 bases. The CDR3 extends over 13 amino acids. The V gene's germline CDR1 is MNHNY and CDR2 SVGAGI (reference sequence). V lost 8 bases, J lost 4 bases, and 6 bases stayed unmatched. DNA for the CDR3: TGTGCCAGCGGAAGAACAGGGGGCACTGAAGCTTTCTTT. Translation: CASGRTGGTEAFF.

This sequence joins TRBV5-4 and TRBJ2-2, with D possibly being TRBD2 (5 bases). The V gene lost 4 bases and the J gene lost 1 base, with 8 bases spanning the gap. Germline loops: CDR1 SGHNT, CDR2 YYREEE (reference sequence). The CDR3 spans 14 residues. As DNA, the CDR3 is TGTGCCAGCAGCCACGCGGGGAACACCGGGGAGCTGTTTTTT. It codes for CASSHAGNTGELFF.

The V gene is TRBV6-5, the J gene TRBJ1-3; D might be TRBD1 (5 bases). The CDR3 has 14 amino acids. The V gene's germline CDR1 is MNHEY and CDR2 SVGAGI. Between the trimmed V and J ends, which lost 4 bases and 2 bases, there was a span of 9 bases. CDR3 amino acids: CASSFGGPGNTIYF. The CDR3 DNA is TGTGCCAGCAGTTTCGGGGGTCCTGGAAACACCATATATTTT.

The CDR3 region is CASSTDRGSYNEQFF. In DNA form, the CDR3 reads TGTGCCAGCAGCACAGACAGGGGTTCCTACAATGAGCAGTTCTTC. This chain links TRBV7-3 with TRBJ2-1, with 8 bases fitting TRBD1. CDR1 SGHTA and CDR2 FQGTGA come from the germline V gene. This CDR3 contains 15 residues. The ends lost 5 bases at V and 1 base at J; junction bases unmatched: 4. Variable domain in full (rest from reference TRBV7-3 and TRBJ2-1): GAGVSQTPSNKVTEKGKYVELRCDPISGHTALYWYRQSLGQGPEFLIYFQGTGAADDSGLPNDRFFAVRPEGSVSTLKIQRTERGDSAVYLCASSTDRGSYNEQFFGPGTRLTVL.

The rearrangement joins TRBV5-4 to TRBJ1-1; 10 bases are shared with TRBD1. CDR3 length equals 15 residues. V shed 5 bases and J 4 bases; nucleotides not matched to a gene: 8. CDR1 is SGHNT, CDR2 YYREEE, per germline (reference sequence). CDR3 loop: CASSRQGARVTEAFF. Here the CDR3 DNA reads TGTGCCAGCAGTAGACAGGGGGCTCGTGTCACTGAAGCTTTCTTT.

The chain has TRBV5-1 and TRBJ2-3; D is possibly TRBD1 (6 bases). The CDR3 has 15 residues. Deletions cut 1 base from V and 2 bases from J, with 11 bases between. Germline V gene lookup returns CDR1 SGHRS and CDR2 YFSETQ. The CDR3 coding sequence is TGCGCCAGCAGCTTGACGGGACAAATCACAGATACGCAGTATTTT. Residues: CASSLTGQITDTQYF.

The chain links TRBV19 to TRBJ1-5; possible D gene TRBD1, 6 bases. This CDR3 has 17 residues. V was trimmed by 6 bases and J by 0 bases, leaving 18 bases between them. Germline V gene lookup returns CDR1 LNHDA and CDR2 SQIVND (reference sequence). CDR3 amino acids: CASSKPGTRNSNQPQHF. In DNA, the CDR3 is TGTGCCAGTAGCAAACCCGGGACAAGAAATAGCAATCAGCCCCAGCATTTT.

The chain is built from TRBV29-1 and TRBJ1-1, with TRBD1 as a possible D gene (6 bases). The germline V gene encodes CDR1 SQVTM and CDR2 ANQGSEA. Deletions cut 6 bases from V and 0 bases from J, with 14 bases between. CDR3 size: 14 residues. The CDR3: CSVTPGTMNTEAFF. The CDR3 bases are TGCAGCGTAACACCCGGGACAATGAACACTGAAGCTTTCTTT.

This rearrangement joins TRBV2 to TRBJ2-4, with D tentatively TRBD1 (6 bases). Germline V gene data show CDR1 as SNHLY and CDR2 as FYNNEI. V dropped 7 bases and J dropped 3 bases, with 10 bases sitting between them. This CDR3 is built from 13 residues. The CDR3 spells CASTRDNKNIQYF. The CDR3 region has the DNA TGTGCCAGCACCCGGGACAACAAAAACATTCAGTACTTC.

V and J are TRBV11-2 and TRBJ2-7, with 11 bases fitting TRBD2. This CDR3 is 14 amino acids long. CDR1 and CDR2 from the germline V gene are SGHAT and FQNNGV. The V gene end was trimmed by 4 bases and the J gene end by 7 bases; junction bases not matched to a gene: 6. The CDR3 nucleotides read TGTGCCAGCAGCTCGACTAGCGGGGCTCCTGAGCAGTACTTC. Residues: CASSSTSGAPEQYF.

The rearrangement joins TRBV10-3 to TRBJ1-1; TRBD1 might be the D (5 bases). This CDR3 comprises 14 residues. Germline V lookup: CDR1 ENHRY, CDR2 SYGVKD. V lost 3 bases and J lost 3, with 11 bases in between. The CDR3 DNA is TGTGCCATCAGTGACCCGGGACTCGACACTGAAGCTTTCTTT. Residues: CAISDPGLDTEAFF.

The chain joins TRBV29-1 to TRBJ1-2; TRBD1 aligns across 9 bases. The germline V gene encodes CDR1 SQVTM and CDR2 ANQGSEA. V trimming: 6 bases; J trimming: 7 bases; junction bases outside the gene matches: 9. The CDR3 spans 13 residues. CDR3 amino acids: CSVRYRGQGGYTF. The CDR3 coding sequence is TGCAGCGTCCGGTACAGGGGGCAGGGTGGCTACACCTTC.

The V gene is TRBV7-4, the J gene TRBJ1-6, with D perhaps TRBD1 (5 bases). This CDR3 region has 9 residues. The germline V gene has CDR1 SGHVT and CDR2 SQSDAQ. V dropped 9 bases and J dropped 13 bases, with 7 bases sitting between them. CDR3 loop: CARGGPLHF. The CDR3 DNA sequence: TGTGCCAGGGGGGGTCCCCTCCACTTT.

V gene TRBV5-1 combines with J gene TRBJ2-3; 14 positions agree with TRBD2. Germline CDR1 is SGHRS and CDR2 is YFSETQ. The trim removed 4 bases at V and 5 bases at J, leaving 3 bases unmatched. The CDR3 runs 15 residues. CDR3 sequence: CASSAGLAGGDTQYF. The CDR3 nucleotides are TGCGCCAGCAGCGCCGGACTAGCGGGAGGAGATACGCAGTATTTT.

The chain couples TRBV27 to TRBJ1-1; the D is unclear. The germline CDR1 and CDR2 sequences are MNHEY and SMNVEV (reference sequence). The CDR3 contains 13 residues. Deletions cut 5 bases from V and 1 base from J, with 8 bases between. CDR3: CASSTNTNTEAFF. CDR3 DNA: TGTGCCAGCAGTACAAACACGAACACTGAAGCTTTCTTT.

The V gene is TRBV10-3, the J gene TRBJ1-2; D possibly corresponds to TRBD1 (5 bases). The germline V gene encodes CDR1 ENHRY and CDR2 SYGVKD. This CDR3 has 12 amino acids. V lost 9 bases and J lost 2, with 10 bases in between. DNA for the CDR3: TGTGCCATAAAGGGGTCAAACTATGGCTACACCTTC. Its translation is CAIKGSNYGYTF.

V and J are TRBV6-2 or TRBV6-3 and TRBJ2-7; D gene uncertain. CDR3 length: 11 amino acids. CDR1 MNHEY and CDR2 SVGEGT come from the germline V gene. V lost 5 bases and J lost 3, with 5 bases in between. This CDR3 reads CASSPRYEQYF. The CDR3 coding sequence is TGTGCCAGCAGTCCGCGCTACGAGCAGTACTTC.

The J gene is TRBJ2-7, the V gene TRBV18; 12 bases are shared with TRBD1. The V and J ends lost 0 bases and 5 bases, in that order; junction bases with no gene match: 5. Germline V gene lookup returns CDR1 KGHSH and CDR2 LQKENI. The CDR3 is made up of 16 amino acids. Here the CDR3 reads CASSPPGQGAKNEQYF. DNA of the CDR3: TGTGCCAGCTCACCACCGGGACAGGGGGCGAAAAACGAGCAGTACTTC.

The chain employs TRBV29-1 and TRBJ1-1; 7 bases align to TRBD1. There are 13 residues in the CDR3. V trimming: 6 bases; J trimming: 2 bases; junction bases outside the gene matches: 6. Germline lookup yields CDR1 SQVTM and CDR2 ANQGSEA. CDR3 region: CSVGTALNTEAFF. The CDR3 DNA sequence: TGCAGCGTGGGGACAGCCTTAAACACTGAAGCTTTCTTT.

This chain links TRBV6-5 with TRBJ1-2; D is perhaps TRBD1 (5 bases). In germline, CDR1 is MNHEY, CDR2 SVGAGI. The CDR3 sequence is 14 residues long. V lost 0 bases and J lost 6, with 11 bases in between. The chain's CDR3 is CASSYSARVHGYTF. The CDR3, as DNA: TGTGCCAGCAGTTACTCGGCCAGGGTCCATGGCTACACCTTC.

The CDR3 is CASSPRTSGGGETQYF. The DNA of the CDR3 is TGTGCCAGCTCACCCCGGACTAGCGGGGGAGGGGAGACCCAGTACTTC. The rearrangement links TRBV18 to TRBJ2-5; TRBD2 matches 13 bases. The CDR3 has 16 residues. Trimming took 3 bases from V and 5 from J; bases not matched to a gene: 6. Germline CDR1 reads KGHSH; CDR2 reads LQKENI.

This chain joins TRBV4-3 and TRBJ2-1, with D maybe TRBD1 (5 bases). This CDR3 has 17 residues. In germline, CDR1 is LGHNA, CDR2 YSLEER. Trimming pared 0 bases from V and 6 bases from J, leaving 18 bases between. CDR3 in DNA: TGCGCCAGCAGCCAAGATTTTCAGGGCCGGTCAGGCAATGAGCAGTTCTTC. Amino acid sequence: CASSQDFQGRSGNEQFF.

V is TRBV6-5 and J is TRBJ1-1; TRBD1 might be the D (5 bases). V lost 6 bases and J lost 5, with 13 bases in between. Germline V gene data show CDR1 as MNHEY and CDR2 as SVGAGI. The CDR3 totals 13 residues. In DNA form, the CDR3 reads TGTGCCAGCAGGGCGGGACTTTGGACTGAAGCTTTCTTT. This translates into CASRAGLWTEAFF.

There are a few counts of this clone. This rearrangement joins TRBV10-3 to TRBJ1-4; D is possibly TRBD1 (5 bases). The germline gives CDR1 ENHRY, CDR2 SYGVKD. V shed 0 bases and J shed 0 bases, with 14 bases lying between them. The CDR3 runs to 18 residues. The CDR3 here is CAISESGKRGTTNEKLFF. Here the CDR3 DNA reads TGTGCCATCAGTGAGTCGGGGAAAAGGGGCACAACTAATGAAAAACTGTTTTTT.

Here the CDR3 DNA reads TGTGCCAGTACTCCCCGGGCGGGTGCCTACAATGAGCAGTTCTTC. As protein: CASTPRAGAYNEQFF. The rearrangement joins TRBV19 to TRBJ2-1, with D perhaps matching TRBD2 (5 bases). CDR3 length: 15 amino acids. The germline V gene encodes CDR1 LNHDA and CDR2 SQIVND (reference sequence). Trimming removed 7 bases at V and 2 bases at J, with 15 bases between.

The chain carries TRBV6-1 and TRBJ2-7, with D possibly TRBD1 on 6 matching bases. Deletions cut 3 bases from V and 6 bases from J, with 15 bases between. This CDR3 comprises 14 residues. Germline values: CDR1 MNHNS, CDR2 SASEGT. CDR3 in amino acids: CASSDLGARAEQYF. As DNA, the CDR3 is TGTGCCAGCAGTGATTTGGGGGCGCGAGCCGAGCAGTACTTC.

This clone was seen only once. The chain links TRBV6-5 to TRBJ1-6, with D maybe TRBD1 (5 bases). CDR3 length: 12 residues. V was pared by 8 bases and J by 8 bases, with 10 bases between. Germline-derived CDR1 and CDR2 are MNHEY and SVGAGI. The CDR3 here is CASGAGDSPLHF. CDR3 bases: TGTGCCAGCGGGGCTGGCGATTCACCCCTCCACTTT.